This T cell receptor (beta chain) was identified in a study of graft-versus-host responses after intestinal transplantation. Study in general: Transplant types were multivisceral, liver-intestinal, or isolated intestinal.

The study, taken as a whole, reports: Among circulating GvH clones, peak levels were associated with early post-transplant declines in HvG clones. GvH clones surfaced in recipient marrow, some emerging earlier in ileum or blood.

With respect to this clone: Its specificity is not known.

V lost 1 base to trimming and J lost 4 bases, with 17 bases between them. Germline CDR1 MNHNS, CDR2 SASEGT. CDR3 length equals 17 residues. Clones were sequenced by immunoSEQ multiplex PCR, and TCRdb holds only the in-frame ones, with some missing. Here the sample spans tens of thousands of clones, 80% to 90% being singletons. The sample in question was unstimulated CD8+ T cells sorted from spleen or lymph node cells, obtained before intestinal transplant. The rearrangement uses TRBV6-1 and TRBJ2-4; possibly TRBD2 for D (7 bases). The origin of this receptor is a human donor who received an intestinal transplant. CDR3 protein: CASSEEEGEGGKNIQYF. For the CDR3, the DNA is TGTGCCAGCAGTGAAGAAGAGGGGGAGGGCGGGAAAAACATTCAGTACTTC.